Only a few counts were recorded for the clone carrying this T cell receptor beta chain. This PCR relied on a set of 60 Vbeta primers and 13 Jbeta primers. Sequencing was performed with immunoSEQ multiplex PCR; in TCRdb, only in-frame clones are kept and a portion is missing. The data show some 210,000 clones, over 60% seen once. Per the germline V gene, CDR1 is MNHEY and CDR2 is SVGAGI. This CDR3 comprises 15 residues. Trimming took 0 bases from V and 0 from J, leaving 6 bases between them. This specimen comes from a study of cytomegalovirus exposure and HLA in healthy donors. Material for sequencing was PBMCs. The sequence derives from a woman aged 30 to 39 in good health and CMV-seropositive. The genes are TRBV6-5 and TRBJ1-3; no clear D gene. CDR3 nucleotides: TGTGCCAGCAGTTACTCGTGGAGCTCTGGAAACACCATATATTTT. Translation gives CASSYSWSSGNTIYF.